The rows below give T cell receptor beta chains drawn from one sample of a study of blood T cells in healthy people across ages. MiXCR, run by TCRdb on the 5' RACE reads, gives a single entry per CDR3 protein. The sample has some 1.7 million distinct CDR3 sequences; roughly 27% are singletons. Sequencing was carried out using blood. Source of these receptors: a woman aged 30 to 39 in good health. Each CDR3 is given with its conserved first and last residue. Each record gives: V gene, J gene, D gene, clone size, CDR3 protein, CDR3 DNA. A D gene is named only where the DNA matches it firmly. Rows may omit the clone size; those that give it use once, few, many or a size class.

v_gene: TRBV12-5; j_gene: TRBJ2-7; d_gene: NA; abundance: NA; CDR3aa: CARGGAGGYEQYF; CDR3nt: TGTGCTAGGGGCGGGGCAGGGGGCTACGAGCAGTACTTC
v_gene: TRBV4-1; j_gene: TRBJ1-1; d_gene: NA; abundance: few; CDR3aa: CASSQERRKEGTEAFF; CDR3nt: TGCGCCAGCAGCCAAGAACGGCGGAAGGAGGGCACTGAAGCTTTCTTT
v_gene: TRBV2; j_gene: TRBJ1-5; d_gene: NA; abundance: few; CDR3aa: CASTQRGTKVQPQHF; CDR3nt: TGTGCCAGCACCCAACGGGGGACAAAAGTTCAGCCCCAGCATTTT
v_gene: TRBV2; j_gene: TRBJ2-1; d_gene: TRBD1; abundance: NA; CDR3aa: CASNSDRGSYNEQFF; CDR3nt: TGTGCCAGCAATTCGGACAGGGGCTCCTACAATGAGCAGTTCTTC
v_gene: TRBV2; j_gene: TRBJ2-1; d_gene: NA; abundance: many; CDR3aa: CASTLGGEQFF; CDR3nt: TGTGCCAGCACTTTGGGGGGTGAGCAGTTCTTC
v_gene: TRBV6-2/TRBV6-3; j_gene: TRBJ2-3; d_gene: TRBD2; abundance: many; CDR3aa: CASSYIPGLAQSTDTQYF; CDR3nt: TGTGCCAGCAGTTACATACCGGGACTAGCGCAAAGCACAGATACGCAGTATTTT
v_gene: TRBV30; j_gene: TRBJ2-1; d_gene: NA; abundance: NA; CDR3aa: CAWSALGGPTDNEQFF; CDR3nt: TGTGCCTGGAGTGCCTTGGGGGGCCCGACCGACAATGAGCAGTTCTTC
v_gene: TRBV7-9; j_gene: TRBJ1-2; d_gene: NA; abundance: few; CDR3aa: CASSYTSGGYTF; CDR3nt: TGTGCCAGCAGTTACACGTCGGGGGGCTACACCTTC
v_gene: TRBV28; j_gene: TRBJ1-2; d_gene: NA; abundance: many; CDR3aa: CASSPVGGYGYTF; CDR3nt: TGTGCCAGCAGCCCCGTCGGGGGTTATGGCTACACCTTC
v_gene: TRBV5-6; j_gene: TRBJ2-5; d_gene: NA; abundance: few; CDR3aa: CASSFREHGQTQYF; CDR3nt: TGTGCCAGCAGCTTCCGGGAACATGGGCAGACCCAGTACTTC
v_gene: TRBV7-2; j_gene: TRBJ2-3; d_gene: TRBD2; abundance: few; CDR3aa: CASSLKTSVSYTDTQYF; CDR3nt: TGTGCCAGCAGCTTAAAAACTAGCGTCAGCTACACGGATACGCAGTATTTT
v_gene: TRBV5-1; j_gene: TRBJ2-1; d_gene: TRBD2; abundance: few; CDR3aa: CASSHGLAGGLEQFF; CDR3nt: TGCGCCAGCAGCCATGGACTAGCGGGGGGGTTGGAGCAGTTCTTC
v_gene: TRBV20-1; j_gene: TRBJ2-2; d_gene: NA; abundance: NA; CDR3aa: CSAASGFGTGELFF; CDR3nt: TGCAGTGCTGCTTCAGGGTTCGGCACCGGGGAGCTGTTTTTT
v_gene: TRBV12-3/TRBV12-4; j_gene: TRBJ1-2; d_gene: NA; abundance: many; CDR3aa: CASSSQAHYGYTF; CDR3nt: TGTGCCAGCAGTTCCCAGGCGCACTATGGCTACACCTTC
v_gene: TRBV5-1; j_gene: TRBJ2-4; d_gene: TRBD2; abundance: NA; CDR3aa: CASSWGLAGARAKNIQYF; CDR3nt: TGCGCCAGCAGCTGGGGACTAGCGGGAGCACGGGCCAAAAACATTCAGTACTTC
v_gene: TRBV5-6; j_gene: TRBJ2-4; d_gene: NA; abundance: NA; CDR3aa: CASNLQAYNEQYF; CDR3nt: TGTGCCAGCAACCTTCAGGCCTACAATGAGCAGTACTTC
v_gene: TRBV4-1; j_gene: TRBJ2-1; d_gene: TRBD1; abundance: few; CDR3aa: CASSQGRTGDEQFF; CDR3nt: TGCGCCAGCAGCCAGGGAAGGACAGGGGACGAGCAGTTCTTC
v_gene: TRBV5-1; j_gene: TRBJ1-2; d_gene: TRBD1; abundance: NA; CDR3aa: CASSRRTGGTTNYGYTF; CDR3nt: TGCGCCAGCAGTCGTCGGACAGGGGGTACCACTAACTATGGCTACACCTTC
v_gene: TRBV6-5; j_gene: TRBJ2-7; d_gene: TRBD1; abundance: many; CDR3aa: CASISGTGSHEQYF; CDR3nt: TGTGCCAGCATCTCTGGGACAGGGTCCCACGAGCAGTACTTC
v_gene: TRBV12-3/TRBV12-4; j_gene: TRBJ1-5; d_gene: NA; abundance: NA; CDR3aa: CASSLSGAFYSNQPQHF; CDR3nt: TGTGCCAGCAGTTTGTCAGGGGCCTTTTATAGCAATCAGCCCCAGCATTTT
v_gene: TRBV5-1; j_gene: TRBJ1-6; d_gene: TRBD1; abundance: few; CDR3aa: CASSLVGGAWGSPLHF; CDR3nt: TGCGCCAGCAGCTTGGTAGGGGGCGCTTGGGGTTCACCCCTCCACTTT
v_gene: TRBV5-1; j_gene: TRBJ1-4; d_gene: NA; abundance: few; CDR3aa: CASRRTPGSGDEKLFF; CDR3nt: TGCGCCAGCAGGCGGACCCCAGGGTCGGGTGATGAAAAACTGTTTTTT
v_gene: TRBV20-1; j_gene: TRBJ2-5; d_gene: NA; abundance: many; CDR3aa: CSATPQETQYF; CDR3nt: TGCAGTGCTACACCCCAAGAGACCCAGTACTTC
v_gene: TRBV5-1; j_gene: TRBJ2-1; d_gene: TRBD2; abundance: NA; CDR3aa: CASSSLSGGPRNEQFF; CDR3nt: TGCGCCAGCAGCTCTTTATCGGGGGGGCCGAGGAATGAGCAGTTCTTC